Listed here are 29 T cell receptor beta chains from one sample, sequenced in a study of OX40 agonist ivuxolimab in advanced cancers. The table came from immunoSEQ multiplex PCR; TCRdb's copy has only in-frame clones and leaves some out. Of about 19,000 clones listed, 83% were seen once; the top ten hold about 56%. Here the sequenced sample was CD4+ or CD8+ T cells sorted from blood, taken in a trial of the OX40 agonist ivuxolimab. The receptors originated from an adult with an advanced solid tumor such as melanoma, head and neck, liver or kidney cancer.

CDR3 sequence (DNA): TGTGCCAGCAGTGATCAGGGAACGGATTACAATGAGCAGTTCTTC. Its protein is CASSDQGTDYNEQFF. The rearrangement uses TRBV6-4 and TRBJ2-1; D may be TRBD1 (5 bases). The CDR3 covers 15 residues. Germline CDR1 and CDR2: MRHNA and SNTAGT. Trimming removed 3 bases from V and 4 bases from J, with 13 bases in between.

The V call is TRBV11-3, the J call TRBJ2-1; D possibly uses TRBD1 or TRBD2 (5 bases each). CDR3 size: 14 residues. V was cut by 5 bases and J by 10 bases, with 18 bases left in between. In germline, CDR1 is SGHNT, CDR2 YENEEA. For the CDR3, the DNA is TGTGCCAGCAGCGCCCGGGGACGGTCCGACGAGCAGTTCTTC. Translation gives CASSARGRSDEQFF.

The V and J genes are TRBV6-4 and TRBJ2-3, with 12 bases that match TRBD2. V lost 6 bases and J lost 2; bases outside the gene matches: 3. CDR3 length: 15 amino acids. Germline CDR1 is MRHNA and CDR2 is SNTAGT. CDR3 sequence reads: CASSLAGGDTDTQYF. The CDR3 coding sequence is TGTGCCAGCAGCCTAGCGGGGGGGGACACAGATACGCAGTATTTT.

The CDR3 loop is CASSPTGTGGYEQYF. The CDR3 nucleotides read TGCGCCAGCAGTCCTACCGGGACAGGGGGCTACGAGCAGTACTTC. The chain combines TRBV4-1 with TRBJ2-7; 11 positions agree with TRBD1. Germline V gives CDR1 MGHRA, CDR2 YSYEKL. The CDR3 totals 15 residues. J was trimmed by 3 bases and V by 6 bases; bases with no gene match: 7.

To note about this clone: The junction shows a germline mismatch at one end, possibly a read error. The chain employs TRBV19 and TRBJ2-1, with 9 bases that match TRBD1. Germline V CDR1 and CDR2: LNHDA, SQIVND (reference sequence). This CDR3 contains 17 residues. In DNA form, the CDR3 reads TGTGCCAGTAGTCTAGAACCCCCGGGACAGGGTTACAATGAGCAGTTCTTC. This encodes CASSLEPPGQGYNEQFF. The variable domain in full, completed from reference TRBV19 and TRBJ2-1, reads DGGITQSPKYLFRKEGQNVTLSCEQNLNHDAMYWYRQDPGQGLRLIYYSQIVNDFQKGDIAEGYSVSREKKESFPLTVTSAQKNPTAFYLCASSLEPPGQGYNEQFFGPGTRLTVL.

The chain is built from TRBV5-4 and TRBJ2-1, with 10 nucleotides matching TRBD1. The CDR3 covers 15 residues. The germline CDR1 and CDR2 sequences are SGHNT and YYREEE (reference sequence). V dropped 0 bases and J dropped 8; count of bases not matched to a gene: 5. CDR3 DNA sequence: TGTGCCAGCAGCTTGGGACAGGGGGCCTGGGATGAGCAGTTCTTC. This sequence encodes CASSLGQGAWDEQFF.

The chain is built from TRBV4-3 and TRBJ2-7, with 8 bases lining up with TRBD2. The J segment lost 3 bases and the V segment lost 0 bases, leaving 10 bases of the junction unmatched. Germline assignment: CDR1 LGHNA and CDR2 YSLEER. The CDR3 is made up of 17 amino acids. The DNA of the CDR3 is TGCGCCAGCAGCCAAGATAGCGGGACACTCGGAGTCTACGAGCAGTACTTC. Protein product: CASSQDSGTLGVYEQYF.

This clone has a handful of counts. The genes are TRBV7-3 and TRBJ1-6, with TRBD1 matching over 8 bases. The CDR3 is 14 amino acids. The ends lost 5 bases at V and 13 bases at J; junction bases unmatched: 10. Germline V gene sequence: CDR1 SGHTA, CDR2 FQGTGA. The CDR3 DNA follows: TGTGCCAGCAGCCCCGGACAGGGTTCAGGCCCCCTCCACTTT. It is translated as CASSPGQGSGPLHF. Full variable domain (missing parts from reference TRBV7-3 and TRBJ1-6): GAGVSQTPSNKVTEKGKYVELRCDPISGHTALYWYRQSLGQGPEFLIYFQGTGAADDSGLPNDRFFAVRPEGSVSTLKIQRTERGDSAVYLCASSPGQGSGPLHFGNGTRLTVT.

The J gene is TRBJ1-6, the V gene TRBV6-5; D remains ambiguous. The length of the CDR3 is 15 residues. Germline CDR1 reads MNHEY; CDR2 reads SVGAGI. Trimming stripped 4 bases from V and 6 bases from J, with 13 bases between. The chain's CDR3 is CASSFGLGINSPLHF. The CDR3 DNA is TGTGCCAGCAGTTTTGGTCTGGGGATTAATTCACCCCTCCACTTT.

The DNA of the CDR3 is TGCAGCGTAGTCCGACAGGGGGCTCTTTCTGAAGCTTTCTTT. Translation gives CSVVRQGALSEAFF. This sequence joins TRBV29-1 and TRBJ1-1; 10 bases fit TRBD1. Looked up from germline, CDR1 is SQVTM and CDR2 is ANQGSEA. The ends lost 6 bases at V and 6 bases at J; junction bases unmatched: 10. The CDR3 length is 14 residues.

Written as DNA, the CDR3 is TGTGCCAGCAGCTTGGCCCCGAGCGGGACAGGGAGGTACGAGCAGTACTTC. Translation: CASSLAPSGTGRYEQYF. The gene calls are TRBV11-2 and TRBJ2-7, with TRBD1 matching over 9 bases. Trimming took 3 bases from V and 4 from J; bases not matched to a gene: 13. This CDR3 is built from 17 residues. Germline values: CDR1 SGHAT, CDR2 FQNNGV.

The chain joins TRBV10-2 to TRBJ2-1; 12 bases align to TRBD2. This CDR3 is built from 17 residues. Unmatched junction bases numbered 9, after V lost 9 bases and J lost 0 bases. Germline V CDR1 and CDR2: WSHSY, SAAADI. In nucleotides, the CDR3 is TGCGCCAGTTCGACTAGCGGGGGCTTTAGCTCCTACAATGAGCAGTTCTTC. Protein sequence: CASSTSGGFSSYNEQFF.

This clone has a handful of counts. The V gene is TRBV14, the J gene TRBJ2-2; 9 nucleotides align to TRBD1. CDR3 length equals 15 residues. With V trimmed by 4 bases and J by 7 bases, 7 bases remained unmatched. CDR1 SGHDN and CDR2 FVKESK come from the germline V gene. CDR3 protein: CASSRGQGRVGELFF. DNA for the CDR3: TGTGCCAGCAGCCGAGGACAGGGGCGGGTCGGGGAGCTGTTTTTT.

V and J are TRBV19 and TRBJ1-1; D possibly corresponds to TRBD1 (6 bases). CDR3 length equals 13 residues. Germline CDR1 reads LNHDA; CDR2 reads SQIVND (reference sequence). Deletions cut 7 bases from V and 5 bases from J, with 14 bases between. CDR3 sequence (DNA): TGTGCCAGTAATTGGGGGCAGGGAACTGAAGCTTTCTTT. Encoded protein: CASNWGQGTEAFF.

This clone was found a few times. J is TRBJ2-7 and V is TRBV7-9; 9 nucleotides align to TRBD1. The CDR3 is 15 amino acids. CDR1 SEHNR and CDR2 FQNEAQ come from the germline V gene (reference sequence). With V trimmed by 4 bases and J by 5 bases, 9 bases remained unmatched. For the CDR3, the DNA is TGTGCCAGCAGCTCGAGCGGACAGGGGTTCCACGAGCAGTACTTC. Amino acid sequence: CASSSSGQGFHEQYF.

This clone was seen a few times. V and J are TRBV4-1 and TRBJ1-6, with 7 positions matching TRBD1. V was clipped by 4 bases and J by 8 bases; unmatched bases: 8. The CDR3 covers 15 residues. Germline values: CDR1 MGHRA, CDR2 YSYEKL. The CDR3 DNA is TGCGCCAGCAGCCTCTCCCGGACAGGATATTCACCCCTCCACTTT. Translation gives CASSLSRTGYSPLHF.

The chain links TRBV28 to TRBJ1-5; 9 nucleotides line up with TRBD1. J was trimmed by 4 bases and V by 6 bases; bases with no gene match: 19. Germline assignment: CDR1 MDHEN and CDR2 SYDVKM. CDR3 length: 19 residues. The CDR3 DNA reads TGTGCCAGCAGCAAAGTACAAATGTCCGGGACAGGGATAAATCAGCCCCAGCATTTT. Its translation: CASSKVQMSGTGINQPQHF. Together with reference TRBV28 and TRBJ1-5, the CDR3 gives the full variable domain: DVKVTQSSRYLVKRTGEKVFLECVQDMDHENMFWYRQDPGLGLRLIYFSYDVKMKEKGDIPEGYSVSREKKERFSLILESASTNQTSMYLCASSKVQMSGTGINQPQHFGDGTRLSIL.

The V and J genes are TRBV6-5 and TRBJ1-2; TRBD1 is a possible D gene (5 bases). With 5 bases removed from V and 8 bases from J, the gap between germline ends came to 15 bases. CDR3 size: 13 residues. Germline assignment: CDR1 MNHEY and CDR2 SVGAGI. CDR3 DNA: TGTGCCAGCAGTCACGGCTCACAGGACGGCTACACCTTC. This translates into CASSHGSQDGYTF.

The V and J genes are TRBV7-2 and TRBJ2-2; TRBD1 or TRBD2 may be the D gene (7 bases each). This CDR3 region has 17 residues. Deletions cut 5 bases from V and 6 bases from J, with 22 bases between. CDR1 and CDR2 (germline): SGHTA, FQGNSA. CDR3 residues: CASSQRQGGTESGELFF. In DNA, the CDR3 is TGTGCCAGCAGCCAACGACAGGGAGGGACAGAGTCCGGGGAGCTGTTTTTT.

This chain connects TRBV11-2 to TRBJ2-7; maybe TRBD2 (5 bases). Germline CDR1 and CDR2: SGHAT and FQNNGV. Trimming took off 2 bases at V and 3 bases at J, with 8 bases between the two ends. The CDR3 is 13 amino acids. CDR3 residues: CASSLRGSYEQYF. CDR3 nucleotide sequence: TGTGCCAGCAGCTTACGGGGAAGCTACGAGCAGTACTTC.

This chain links TRBV27 with TRBJ2-7, with 8 bases lining up with TRBD1. The trim removed 1 base at V and 5 bases at J, leaving 4 bases unmatched. Germline CDR1 and CDR2: MNHEY and SMNVEV (reference sequence). The CDR3 has 14 amino acids. The CDR3: CASSLLQGVNEQYF. CDR3 sequence (DNA): TGTGCCAGCAGTTTATTACAGGGGGTCAACGAGCAGTACTTC.

The V gene is TRBV5-3, the J gene TRBJ2-7; TRBD1 agrees at 9 bases. TRBV5-3 carries the ORF label, with uncertain function. J was trimmed by 5 bases and V by 4 bases; bases with no gene match: 4. The CDR3 is made up of 13 amino acids. CDR3 bases: TGTGCCAGAAGCACGGGACAGGGTAACGAGCAGTACTTC. It translates to CARSTGQGNEQYF.

The CDR3: CASSNPGLAGAKDEQFF. The CDR3, as DNA: TGTGCCAGCAGCAACCCGGGACTAGCGGGGGCTAAGGATGAGCAGTTCTTC. The chain employs TRBV13 and TRBJ2-1; 14 bases map to TRBD2. The J segment lost 8 bases and the V segment lost 5 bases, leaving 11 bases of the junction unmatched. CDR1 is PRHDT and CDR2 is FYEKMQ in the germline V gene (reference sequence). This CDR3 has 17 residues.

This chain links TRBV27 with TRBJ2-5; no firm D call. Germline CDR1 and CDR2: MNHEY and SMNVEV (reference sequence). This CDR3 region has 13 residues. The V gene lost 2 bases and the J gene lost 5 bases, with 9 bases spanning the gap. The CDR3 sequence: CASSLVVGETQYF. The CDR3 coding sequence is TGTGCCAGCAGTTTAGTGGTCGGGGAGACCCAGTACTTC.

This chain links TRBV7-2 with TRBJ1-1; perhaps TRBD1 as D (6 bases). This CDR3 contains 13 residues. V lost 1 base and J 8 bases, leaving 11 bases between the germline ends. Germline CDR1 and CDR2: SGHTA and FQGNSA. This CDR3 reads CASSLGSGAEAFF. CDR3 in DNA: TGTGCCAGCAGCTTAGGTTCGGGGGCCGAAGCTTTCTTT.

This clone was found a few times. CDR3 nucleotide sequence: TGTGCCAGCAGCGTAGATGTGGCAGCAGGGGTATTTGGCGGGGAGCTGTTTTTT. Amino acids: CASSVDVAAGVFGGELFF. The chain employs TRBV9 and TRBJ2-2; TRBD1 is a possible D gene (6 bases). CDR1 is SGDLS and CDR2 is YYNGEE in the germline V gene. CDR3 length equals 18 residues. Deletions cut 0 bases from V and 7 bases from J, with 22 bases between.

CDR3 region: CASSYIGAITDTQYF. CDR3 DNA: TGTGCCAGCAGTTACATTGGGGCAATCACAGATACGCAGTATTTT. V is TRBV6-6 and J is TRBJ2-3; D perhaps matches TRBD1 (5 bases). The CDR3 extends over 15 amino acids. V was pared by 2 bases and J by 2 bases, with 11 bases between. Germline V gene lookup returns CDR1 MNHNY and CDR2 SVGAGI (reference sequence).

This chain joins TRBV29-1 and TRBJ2-7; 9 nucleotides match TRBD1. V trimming: 2 bases; J trimming: 1 base; junction bases outside the gene matches: 6. The germline V gene has CDR1 SQVTM and CDR2 ANQGSEA. The CDR3 has 15 residues. The CDR3 coding sequence is TGCAGCGTTGAACTCCTGGGACAGGGTTCCTACGAGCAGTACTTC. Protein: CSVELLGQGSYEQYF.

This clone has only a few counts. V gene TRBV7-3 combines with J gene TRBJ2-1, with a possible D match to TRBD2 (7 bases). V was cut by 2 bases and J by 7 bases, with 15 bases left in between. From germline, CDR1 is SGHTA and CDR2 FQGTGA. The CDR3 totals 15 residues. The CDR3 DNA follows: TGTGCCAGCAGCTTAGGGGCGGGGGCCTTAAATGAGCAGTTCTTC. It yields the protein CASSLGAGALNEQFF.